Shown below are 2 T cell receptor beta chains from a single sample sequenced in a study of PD-1 blockade in classical Hodgkin lymphoma. Sequenced by immunoSEQ multiplex PCR; TCRdb stores in-frame clones only, minus some. The sample gives around 20,000 clones, around 80% of which show up once; approximately 22% is in the top ten. Each patient relapsed following autologous stem cell transplantation, and prior brentuximab vedotin exposure differed. The sample was peripheral blood mononuclear cells (PBMCs), taken at baseline. The source of these receptors is a human donor with classical Hodgkin lymphoma.

This chain joins TRBV7-8 and TRBJ2-1, with 10 positions matching TRBD1. J gave up 3 bases and V 1 base, and 3 bases lay outside the gene matches. The CDR3 sequence is 16 residues long. From germline, CDR1 is SGHVS and CDR2 FQNEAQ. The CDR3 region has the DNA TGTGCCAGCAGCTTAGGTGGGACAGGGGTCTACAATGAGCAGTTCTTC. Translation: CASSLGGTGVYNEQFF.

The gene calls are TRBV2 and TRBJ2-5, with 13 bases lining up with TRBD2. Trimming took 10 bases from V and 5 from J; bases not matched to a gene: 7. Germline V gene lookup returns CDR1 SNHLY and CDR2 FYNNEI. The length of the CDR3 is 14 residues. Here the CDR3 reads CANRGLAGPETQYF. As DNA, the CDR3 is TGTGCCAACAGGGGACTAGCGGGGCCGGAGACCCAGTACTTC.